What follows describes a single T cell receptor (beta chain). These data originate in a study of blood T cell repertoires in COVID-19. Germline V gene sequence: CDR1 SGHRS, CDR2 YFSETQ. CDR3 length: 18 amino acids. Trimming at V came to 3 bases and at J to 0 bases, leaving 11 bases not matched to a gene. Data came from immunoSEQ multiplex PCR; TCRdb stores just in-frame clones and leaves some out. Of 110,000 to 150,000 clones in the sample, around 81% were seen once. The receptor's source is a human donor in a cohort sampled during active COVID-19. Sequenced material: peripheral blood. This chain links TRBV5-1 with TRBJ2-1; 8 nucleotides agree with TRBD2. As DNA, the CDR3 is TGCGCCAGCAGCTCCCCTAGCGGGCGTCTTAGCTCCTACAATGAGCAGTTCTTC. This sequence encodes CASSSPSGRLSSYNEQFF.